These 18 T cell receptor beta chains share one sample of origin, sequenced in a study of T cells in women clearing cervical HPV infection. Profiling relied on immunoSEQ multiplex PCR, and the TCRdb table lists in-frame clones only, not all of them. This sample carries some 15,000 clones, with roughly a tenth going to the ten biggest clones. Sequencing used blood buffy coat. The receptors were gathered from a woman between 18 and 69 years old with a cervical HPV16 infection that either progressed to CIN3+ or cleared (not recorded which).

About this clone: The read stops 3 residues short of the end of the CDR3; the missing end is completed from the germline J gene. The genes are TRBV20-1 and TRBJ2-1; TRBD1 is a possible D gene (5 bases). The V gene lost 0 bases and the J gene lost 7 bases, with 13 bases spanning the gap. This CDR3 spans 14 amino acids. From germline, CDR1 is DFQATT and CDR2 SNEGSKA (reference sequence). CDR3 protein: CSAREGSKGNEQFF. The CDR3 DNA, read in part, is TGCAGTGCTAGAGAAGGTTCTAAGGGGAATGAG.

With regard to this clone: The read terminates 3 residues before the CDR3 end, so the remaining end is supplied by the germline J gene. The chain couples TRBV12-3 or TRBV12-4 to TRBJ2-3, with D possibly being TRBD2 (6 bases). Trimming pared 2 bases from V and 6 bases from J, leaving 15 bases between. This CDR3 has 15 residues. CDR3 in amino acids: CASSLRGTPADTQYF. The sequenced part of the CDR3 DNA is TGTGCCAGCAGTTTACGGGGGACCCCGGCGGATACG.

Concerning this clone itself: The read falls 3 residues short of the CDR3 end, and the missing part is taken from the germline J gene. Other nucleotide sequences in the sample specify the same CDR3. The rearrangement links TRBV6-1 to TRBJ1-3; TRBD1 might be the D (6 bases). Trimming removed 2 bases from V and 3 bases from J, with 14 bases in between. The germline V gene encodes CDR1 MNHNS and CDR2 SASEGT. The CDR3 contains 16 residues. CDR3 amino acids: CASSEIEGVGGNTIYF. The CDR3 DNA, read in part, is TGTGCCAGCAGTGAAATTGAGGGGGTCGGTGGAAACACC.

With regard to this clone: The read gets to within 3 residues of the CDR3 end, and the germline J gene fills in the rest. This chain uses TRBV20-1 with TRBJ2-7; TRBD1 aligns across 10 bases. This CDR3 comprises 12 residues. The germline CDR1 and CDR2 sequences are DFQATT and SNEGSKA (reference sequence). V lost 7 bases, J lost 3 bases, and 3 bases stayed unmatched. This CDR3 reads CSGGQGNYEQYF. The DNA read from the CDR3 is TGCAGTGGGGGACAGGGGAACTACGAG.

For this clone: Read coverage stops 3 residues before the CDR3 terminus; the germline J gene supplies the remainder. This rearrangement joins TRBV7-2 to TRBJ1-1, with 7 bases matching TRBD1. Looked up from germline, CDR1 is SGHTA and CDR2 is FQGNSA. After removal of 5 bases from V and 1 base from J, the junction contained 4 bases not matched to a gene. This CDR3 comprises 14 residues. CDR3: CASSMRTGNTEAFF. The CDR3 DNA, read in part, is TGTGCCAGCAGCATGCGGACAGGGAACACTGAA.

As to this clone: The CDR3 extends 3 residues past the end of the read, so its final part is completed from the germline J gene. The J gene is TRBJ2-3, the V gene TRBV18; 9 bases are shared with TRBD2. This CDR3 comprises 17 residues. Per germline, CDR1 KGHSH and CDR2 LQKENI. The sequenced part of the CDR3 DNA is TGTGCCAGCTCACCACGAGCGGGGGGCACCTTTGGGAAGACG. This translates into CASSPRAGGTFGKT. The complete CDR3 protein is CASSPRAGGTFGKTQYF. The whole variable domain, filled in from reference TRBV18 and TRBJ2-3, reads NAGVMQNPRHLVRRRGQEARLRCSPMKGHSHVYWYRQLPEEGLKFMVYLQKENIIDESGMPKERFSAEFPKEGPSILRIQQVVRGDSAAYFCASSPRAGGTFGKTQYFGPGTRLTVL.

On this clone itself: From the germline J gene comes the end of the CDR3, since the read stops 3 residues before it. The rearrangement uses TRBV5-6 and TRBJ1-2; no clear D. The CDR3 totals 14 residues. The germline V gene has CDR1 SGHDT and CDR2 YYEEEE. The CDR3 loop reads CASSLAGVPYDYTF. CDR3 bases read: TGTGCCAGCAGCTTAGCGGGAGTACCCTACGAC.

Notes on this clone: The observed sequence ends 3 residues before the CDR3 terminus, with the missing tail filled in from the germline J gene. The chain joins TRBV7-9 to TRBJ2-3; no definite D call. V shed 2 bases and J shed 0 bases, with 6 bases lying between them. This CDR3 comprises 14 residues. The germline gives CDR1 SEHNR, CDR2 FQNEAQ (reference sequence). CDR3 DNA (partial): TGTGCCAGCAGCTTAACGGGTAGCACAGATACG. Translation gives CASSLTGSTDT. The CDR3 as a whole reads CASSLTGSTDTQYF.

The DNA read from the CDR3 is TGTGCCAGCAGCCTCGGACACCCCTACGAG. It is translated as CASSLGHPYE. The entire CDR3 is CASSLGHPYEQYF. The rearrangement links TRBV7-2 to TRBJ2-7; a weak D match, TRBD1 (5 bases). Read sequence stops 3 residues before the CDR3 end, and the germline J gene provides the missing end. V gave up 5 bases and J gave up 2 bases, with 10 bases separating them. Germline assignment: CDR1 SGHTA and CDR2 FQGNSA. The CDR3 has 13 residues.

Notes on this clone: The read ends 3 residues before the CDR3 terminus; that terminus is restored from the germline J gene. The chain carries TRBV10-3 and TRBJ2-7; weak D call: TRBD1 (7 bases). The ends were cut back, 2 bases at V and 5 bases at J, with 16 bases in the middle. The CDR3 has 15 amino acids. CDR1 and CDR2 from the germline V gene are ENHRY and SYGVKD. The CDR3 spells CAISESYDREDEQYF. The sequenced CDR3 bases are TGTGCCATCAGTGAGAGTTACGACAGGGAGGACGAG.

As concerns this clone: The read terminates 3 residues ahead of where the CDR3 ends, so the germline J gene completes it. This chain links TRBV19 with TRBJ2-5, with 10 bases fitting TRBD2. V was clipped by 5 bases and J by 4 bases; unmatched bases: 7. This CDR3 is built from 15 residues. The V gene's germline CDR1 is LNHDA and CDR2 SQIVND (reference sequence). The CDR3 DNA, read in part, is TGTGCCAGTAGTCGGGTGTCTAGCGGGAGAGAGACC. This translates into CASSRVSSGRET. The CDR3 in full is CASSRVSSGRETQYF. The entire variable domain, with the rest obtained from reference TRBV19 and TRBJ2-5, is as follows: DGGITQSPKYLFRKEGQNVTLSCEQNLNHDAMYWYRQDPGQGLRLIYYSQIVNDFQKGDIAEGYSVSREKKESFPLTVTSAQKNPTAFYLCASSRVSSGRETQYFGPGTRLLVL.

To note about this clone: The observed sequence ends 3 residues before the CDR3 terminus, with the missing tail filled in from the germline J gene. This chain joins TRBV7-6 and TRBJ2-3; TRBD2 might be the D (6 bases). The CDR3 length is 14 residues. Germline CDR1 is SGHVS and CDR2 is FNYEAQ. The DNA read from the CDR3 is TGTGCCAGCAGCTTAAGCGGGCTAAGGGAGACG. As protein: CASSLSGLRET. In full, the CDR3 reads CASSLSGLRETQYF.

In the case of this clone: The read terminates 3 residues ahead of where the CDR3 ends, so the germline J gene completes it. The gene calls are TRBV19 and TRBJ2-2; TRBD1 is a possible D gene (5 bases). The CDR3 totals 16 residues. CDR1 and CDR2 (germline): LNHDA, SQIVND (reference sequence). The CDR3 bases that were read are TGTGCCAGTAGTACGTACCATCAGGGTCTCGGTGAAAAG. Translating gives CASSTYHQGLGEK. The complete CDR3 sequence is CASSTYHQGLGEKLFF.

The CDR3 is CASSPFVETQYF. The CDR3 bases that were read are TGTGCCAGCAGCCCCTTCGTGGAGACC. The chain is built from TRBV11-2 and TRBJ2-5; no definite D call. The read gets to within 3 residues of the CDR3 end, and the germline J gene fills in the rest. V lost 5 bases to trimming and J lost 5 bases, with 9 bases between them. CDR3 length: 12 amino acids. CDR1 is SGHAT, CDR2 FQNNGV, per germline.

Concerning this clone itself: The CDR3 end is not reached by the read, which stops 3 residues before it; the germline J gene fills it in. This chain connects TRBV20-1 to TRBJ1-2; D is perhaps TRBD1 (5 bases). The length of the CDR3 is 12 residues. The germline V gene has CDR1 DFQATT and CDR2 SNEGSKA (reference sequence). The sequenced CDR3 bases are TGCAGTGCCCCTAAGTGGGGCATGGGC. Its translation is CSAPKWGMG. The entire CDR3 reads CSAPKWGMGYTF.

CDR3 loop: CSAYGTGENEQFF. The covered CDR3 bases are TGCAGTGCCTACGGGACAGGGGAGAATGAG. The chain links TRBV20-1 to TRBJ2-1, with 10 bases matching TRBD1. The DNA ends 3 residues before the CDR3 does, and the rest of the CDR3 is filled in from the germline J gene. CDR1 and CDR2 from the germline V gene are DFQATT and SNEGSKA (reference sequence). Losses at the gene ends were 6 bases for V and 7 bases for J; bases not matched to a gene: 6. CDR3 size: 13 residues.

Measured by frequency, this clone is medium-sized. The observed sequence ends 3 residues before the CDR3 terminus, with the missing tail filled in from the germline J gene. This rearrangement joins TRBV30 to TRBJ2-7; 10 nucleotides agree with TRBD2. The trim removed 4 bases at V and 3 bases at J, leaving 6 bases unmatched. This CDR3 spans 14 amino acids. Germline CDR1 reads GTSNPN; CDR2 reads SVGIG (reference sequence). CDR3 loop: CAWTSGGTRYEQYF. Incomplete CDR3 DNA: TGTGCCTGGACTAGCGGGGGAACACGCTACGAG.

As concerns this clone: The CDR3 extends 3 residues past the end of the read, so its final part is completed from the germline J gene. This chain joins TRBV6-2 or TRBV6-3 and TRBJ1-2; a possible D gene is TRBD1 (5 bases). Germline V gene lookup returns CDR1 MNHEY and CDR2 SVGEGT. Trimming pared 5 bases from V and 0 bases from J, leaving 16 bases between. CDR3 length: 16 amino acids. The sequenced part of the CDR3 DNA is TGTGCCAGCAGTAATCCTAACGTCAGGGCTAACTATGGC. Translating it yields CASSNPNVRANYG. The full-length CDR3 reads as CASSNPNVRANYGYTF.